These T cell receptor beta chains were read from a single sample in a study of sequential checkpoint blockade in melanoma. The repertoire was sequenced with immunoSEQ multiplex PCR; TCRdb's copy has only in-frame clones and lacks some. The sample lists 35,000 to 40,000 clones, just over 85% occurring once. This specimen consisted of CD8+ T cells sorted from blood (inferred from file names), obtained from a patient given nivolumab and ipilimumab in sequence. The source is a human donor with melanoma. Each CDR3 is given with its conserved first and last residue. The D gene is left open where the match is weak. Clone size is given for some rows only: seen once, a few or many times, or a class if the clone is expanded.

CDR3: CASSHLHEQYF
DNA: TGTGCCAGCAGTCATCTTCACGAGCAGTACTTC
V: TRBV14
size: NA
D: NA
length: 11
J: TRBJ2-7

CDR3: CASRLNNEQFF
DNA: TGTGCCAGCAGGCTAAACAATGAGCAGTTCTTC
V: TRBV27
size: once
D: NA
length: 11
J: TRBJ2-1

CDR3: CASSLLASRETCYEQYF
DNA: TGTGCCAGCAGCCTCCTGGCGAGTCGGGAGACCTGCTACGAGCAGTACTTC
V: TRBV21-1
size: NA
D: NA
length: 17
J: TRBJ2-7

CDR3: CASSEVAGGIGNYGYTF
DNA: TGTGCCAGCAGTGAAGTCGCAGGGGGCATTGGTAACTATGGCTACACCTTC
V: TRBV6-1
size: NA
D: TRBD1
length: 17
J: TRBJ1-2

CDR3: CACKSGTVLTEAFF
DNA: TGTGCCTGTAAATCGGGGACAGTACTTACTGAAGCTTTCTTT
V: TRBV6-5
size: NA
D: TRBD1
length: 14
J: TRBJ1-1

CDR3: CASSVGGLGSGRSYNEQFF
DNA: TGTGCCAGCAGCGTAGGAGGCCTTGGGAGCGGGAGGTCCTACAATGAGCAGTTCTTC
V: TRBV9
size: NA
D: TRBD2
length: 19
J: TRBJ2-1

CDR3: CASSAGLGGSYEQYF
DNA: TGTGCCAGCAGTGCGGGACTAGGGGGCTCCTACGAGCAGTACTTC
V: TRBV2
size: NA
D: TRBD2
length: 15
J: TRBJ2-7

CDR3: CASSIGQGGTEAFF
DNA: TGTGCCAGTAGTATAGGCCAGGGGGGCACTGAAGCTTTCTTT
V: TRBV19
size: few
D: TRBD1
length: 14
J: TRBJ1-1

CDR3: CASSVLTGLYTDTQYF
DNA: TGTGCCAGCAGCGTCTTAACGGGACTCTACACAGATACGCAGTATTTT
V: TRBV9
size: NA
D: NA
length: 16
J: TRBJ2-3

CDR3: CASSSPGAGNTEAFF
DNA: TGTGCCAGCAGTTCCCCAGGGGCTGGGAACACTGAAGCTTTCTTT
V: TRBV6-5
size: NA
D: NA
length: 15
J: TRBJ1-1

CDR3: CASSVVERTEAFF
DNA: TGTGCCAGCAGCGTAGTTGAGAGGACTGAAGCTTTCTTT
V: TRBV9
size: NA
D: NA
length: 13
J: TRBJ1-1

CDR3: CATRGGLAGDEQYF
DNA: TGTGCCACCAGAGGAGGACTAGCGGGAGACGAGCAGTACTTC
V: TRBV15
size: NA
D: TRBD2
length: 14
J: TRBJ2-7

CDR3: CASSEGGRYNEQFF
DNA: TGTGCCAGCAGTGAGGGCGGGAGGTACAATGAGCAGTTCTTC
V: TRBV6-4
size: once
D: TRBD2
length: 14
J: TRBJ2-1

CDR3: CASSFGGRVTNEQFF
DNA: TGTGCCAGCAGCTTTGGAGGTCGGGTGACCAATGAGCAGTTCTTC
V: TRBV5-8
size: NA
D: NA
length: 15
J: TRBJ2-1

CDR3: CASSQGPTRTANTEAFF
DNA: TGCGCCAGCAGCCAAGGACCCACCCGGACAGCGAACACTGAAGCTTTCTTT
V: TRBV4-1
size: once
D: NA
length: 17
J: TRBJ1-1

CDR3: CASSSGLAAYEQYF
DNA: TGTGCCAGCAGTTCCGGACTAGCGGCCTACGAGCAGTACTTC
V: TRBV28
size: NA
D: TRBD2
length: 14
J: TRBJ2-7

CDR3: CASSIGTGGYEQYF
DNA: TGTGCCAGTAGTATCGGAACAGGGGGCTACGAGCAGTACTTC
V: TRBV19
size: NA
D: TRBD1
length: 14
J: TRBJ2-7

CDR3: CASSHFGGGTEAFF
DNA: TGCGCCAGCAGCCATTTTGGGGGAGGAACTGAAGCTTTCTTT
V: TRBV4-1
size: NA
D: NA
length: 14
J: TRBJ1-1

CDR3: CAWSVTGGQETQYF
DNA: TGTGCCTGGAGTGTAACAGGGGGCCAAGAGACCCAGTACTTC
V: TRBV30
size: NA
D: TRBD1
length: 14
J: TRBJ2-5

CDR3: CASSESVGGTLETQYF
DNA: TGCGCCAGCAGTGAGTCGGTGGGAGGAACCCTGGAGACCCAGTACTTC
V: TRBV10-1
size: NA
D: NA
length: 16
J: TRBJ2-5

CDR3: CASIPLGLAGVVLGNEQFF
DNA: TGTGCCAGCATCCCCTTGGGACTAGCGGGAGTAGTTTTGGGAAATGAGCAGTTCTTC
V: TRBV27
size: NA
D: TRBD2
length: 19
J: TRBJ2-1

CDR3: CASTFGQGFFGYTF
DNA: TGTGCCAGCACGTTTGGACAGGGGTTCTTTGGCTACACCTTC
V: TRBV6-5
size: few
D: TRBD1
length: 14
J: TRBJ1-2

CDR3: CASRALSNEQFF
DNA: TGTGCCAGCAGGGCCCTTTCCAATGAGCAGTTCTTC
V: TRBV9
size: NA
D: NA
length: 12
J: TRBJ2-1

CDR3: CASSLTLAGDEQYF
DNA: TGTGCCAGCAGCTTGACCCTAGCGGGAGACGAGCAGTACTTC
V: TRBV7-3
size: NA
D: TRBD2
length: 14
J: TRBJ2-7

CDR3: CASSKTGGQQETQYF
DNA: TGTGCCAGCAGCAAGACGGGGGGGCAGCAAGAGACCCAGTACTTC
V: TRBV9
size: NA
D: TRBD2
length: 15
J: TRBJ2-5

CDR3: CASSESRSGNEQYF
DNA: TGCGCCAGCAGTGAGTCGAGATCGGGAAACGAGCAGTACTTC
V: TRBV10-2
size: NA
D: NA
length: 14
J: TRBJ2-7

CDR3: CASSVGASNQPQHF
DNA: TGTGCCAGCAGCGTAGGGGCAAGCAATCAGCCCCAGCATTTT
V: TRBV9
size: NA
D: NA
length: 14
J: TRBJ1-5

CDR3: CSVGAGGSNEQFF
DNA: TGCAGCGTTGGGGCGGGAGGATCAAATGAGCAGTTCTTC
V: TRBV29-1
size: NA
D: TRBD2
length: 13
J: TRBJ2-1

CDR3: CASSEGSSGNTIYF
DNA: TGTGCCAGCAGTGAAGGGAGCTCTGGAAACACCATATATTTT
V: TRBV25-1
size: NA
D: NA
length: 14
J: TRBJ1-3

CDR3: CASSLELGSGRDNEQFF
DNA: TGTGCCAGCAGCTTAGAGTTAGGTAGCGGGAGGGACAATGAGCAGTTCTTC
V: TRBV7-6
size: NA
D: TRBD2
length: 17
J: TRBJ2-1

CDR3: CASSISGTGGLYGYTF
DNA: TGTGCCAGTAGTATATCCGGGACAGGGGGGTTATATGGCTACACCTTC
V: TRBV19
size: NA
D: TRBD1
length: 16
J: TRBJ1-2

CDR3: CASSQARGDGYTF
DNA: TGTGCCAGCAGCCAAGCCAGGGGCGATGGCTACACCTTC
V: TRBV4-2
size: NA
D: NA
length: 13
J: TRBJ1-2

CDR3: CASKQGGNIQYF
DNA: TGTGCCAGCAAGCAGGGGGGAAACATTCAGTACTTC
V: TRBV6-1
size: NA
D: NA
length: 12
J: TRBJ2-4

CDR3: CASSSGLAASNEQFF
DNA: TGTGCCAGCAGCTCCGGACTAGCGGCCAGCAATGAGCAGTTCTTC
V: TRBV7-6
size: NA
D: TRBD2
length: 15
J: TRBJ2-1

CDR3: CASSLIGGTEAFF
DNA: TGTGCCAGCAGTCTAATCGGGGGCACTGAAGCTTTCTTT
V: TRBV27
size: NA
D: NA
length: 13
J: TRBJ1-1

CDR3: CASSQLPGLAYNEQFF
DNA: TGCGCCAGCAGCCAGTTACCGGGACTAGCCTACAATGAGCAGTTCTTC
V: TRBV4-1
size: NA
D: TRBD2
length: 16
J: TRBJ2-1

CDR3: CSVVSSGAYEQYF
DNA: TGCAGCGTTGTATCTAGCGGGGCCTACGAGCAGTACTTC
V: TRBV29-1
size: NA
D: TRBD2
length: 13
J: TRBJ2-7

CDR3: CASSYSRTDNEQFF
DNA: TGTGCCAGCAGTTACTCCCGGACTGACAATGAGCAGTTCTTC
V: TRBV6-5
size: NA
D: NA
length: 14
J: TRBJ2-1

CDR3: CASSESGASYNEQFF
DNA: TGTGCCAGCAGCGAAAGCGGGGCCTCCTACAATGAGCAGTTCTTC
V: TRBV9
size: NA
D: TRBD2
length: 15
J: TRBJ2-1

CDR3: CASGRGPPKNIQYF
DNA: TGTGCCAGCGGGAGAGGGCCGCCCAAAAACATTCAGTACTTC
V: TRBV13
size: NA
D: NA
length: 14
J: TRBJ2-4

CDR3: CASIRTTDRGEETQYF
DNA: TGTGCCAGCATCCGCACAACGGACAGGGGGGAAGAGACCCAGTACTTC
V: TRBV21-1
size: NA
D: NA
length: 16
J: TRBJ2-5

CDR3: CASSELGDTYEQYF
DNA: TGTGCCAGCAGTGAACTAGGAGATACCTACGAGCAGTACTTC
V: TRBV6-1
size: NA
D: NA
length: 14
J: TRBJ2-7

CDR3: CASTRVGNTEAFF
DNA: TGTGCCAGCACCCGGGTTGGGAACACTGAAGCTTTCTTT
V: TRBV5-4
size: NA
D: NA
length: 13
J: TRBJ1-1

CDR3: CASSIGPGVGQPQHF
DNA: TGTGCCAGTAGTATAGGGCCAGGGGTAGGTCAGCCCCAGCATTTT
V: TRBV19
size: NA
D: NA
length: 15
J: TRBJ1-5

CDR3: CASSVGGRTSNEQFF
DNA: TGTGCCAGCAGCGTAGGAGGCAGAACTAGCAATGAGCAGTTCTTC
V: TRBV9
size: NA
D: NA
length: 15
J: TRBJ2-1

CDR3: CASSLPSRGISGNTIYF
DNA: TGTGCCAGCAGTTTACCCTCTCGGGGGATCTCTGGAAACACCATATATTTT
V: TRBV28
size: NA
D: NA
length: 17
J: TRBJ1-3

CDR3: CASSGPPGTGHTGELFF
DNA: TGTGCCAGCAGCGGACCCCCCGGGACAGGGCACACCGGGGAGCTGTTTTTT
V: TRBV9
size: NA
D: TRBD1
length: 17
J: TRBJ2-2

CDR3: CASSVAGTGAYEQYF
DNA: TGTGCCAGCAGCGTCGCCGGGACAGGGGCCTACGAGCAGTACTTC
V: TRBV9
size: once
D: TRBD1
length: 15
J: TRBJ2-7